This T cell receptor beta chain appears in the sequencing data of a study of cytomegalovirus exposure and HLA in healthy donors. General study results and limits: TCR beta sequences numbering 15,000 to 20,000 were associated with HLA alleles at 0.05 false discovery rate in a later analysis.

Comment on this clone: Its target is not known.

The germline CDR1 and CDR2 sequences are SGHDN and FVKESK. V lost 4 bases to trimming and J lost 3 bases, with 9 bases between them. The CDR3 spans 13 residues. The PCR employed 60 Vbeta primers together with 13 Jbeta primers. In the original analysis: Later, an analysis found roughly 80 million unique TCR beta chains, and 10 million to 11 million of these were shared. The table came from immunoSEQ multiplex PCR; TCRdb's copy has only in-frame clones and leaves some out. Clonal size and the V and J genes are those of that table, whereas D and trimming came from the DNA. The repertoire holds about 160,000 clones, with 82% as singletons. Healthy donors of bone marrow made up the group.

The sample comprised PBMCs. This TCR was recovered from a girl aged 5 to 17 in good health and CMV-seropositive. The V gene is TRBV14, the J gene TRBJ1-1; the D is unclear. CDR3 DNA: TGTGCCAGCAGCCGAGGGATTGACACTGAAGCTTTCTTT. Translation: CASSRGIDTEAFF.